Following are 27 T cell receptor beta chains from one sample sequenced in a study of blood T cell repertoires in COVID-19. Here immunoSEQ multiplex PCR was the method, and the copy in TCRdb shows in-frame clones only, minus some. This table has tens of thousands of clones, roughly 88% appearing once. The sample taken for sequencing was peripheral blood. Source of these receptors: a man in his 60s with acute or convalescent COVID-19.

The rearrangement uses TRBV7-9 and TRBJ1-5; perhaps TRBD1 as D (5 bases). V lost 6 bases to trimming and J lost 7 bases, with 13 bases between them. Germline values: CDR1 SEHNR, CDR2 FQNEAQ (reference sequence). The CDR3 length is 13 residues. The CDR3 spells CASSQGSAQPQHF. CDR3 bases: TGTGCCAGCAGTCAGGGATCGGCCCAGCCCCAGCATTTT.

This clone was seen only once. The rearrangement joins TRBV10-3 to TRBJ2-7; TRBD1 matches at 7 bases. Looked up from germline, CDR1 is ENHRY and CDR2 is SYGVKD. J lost 3 bases, V lost 9 bases, and 11 bases had no gene match. This CDR3 spans 14 amino acids. CDR3 DNA: TGTGCCATAAATGACAGGGCGGAAAACTACGAGCAGTACTTC. Translating gives CAINDRAENYEQYF.

The CDR3 loop reads CASSLHRTAELFF. The CDR3 nucleotides are TGTGCCAGCAGCTTACACCGGACAGCAGAACTGTTTTTT. The chain has TRBV5-8 and TRBJ1-4, with TRBD1 as a possible D gene (6 bases). The CDR3 sequence is 13 residues long. Trimming stripped 2 bases from V and 12 bases from J, with 14 bases between. Germline values: CDR1 SGHTS, CDR2 YDEGEE.

V usage is TRBV3-1 (or the pseudogene TRBV3-2) and J usage is TRBJ2-3; D remains unclear. V shed 4 bases and J shed 5 bases, with 16 bases lying between them. From germline, CDR1 is LGHDT and CDR2 YNNKEL (reference sequence). This CDR3 has 15 amino acids. The CDR3 DNA sequence: TGTGCCAGCAGCCCGCAAGGCGGTAAAGGAGATACGCAGTATTTT. As protein: CASSPQGGKGDTQYF.

This chain joins TRBV11-3 and TRBJ2-2, with D unclear. Trimming shortened V by 1 base and J by 7 bases, and 10 bases separated the two germline ends. The CDR3 loop spans 14 amino acids. Germline V gene sequence: CDR1 SGHNT, CDR2 YENEEA. CDR3 in amino acids: CASSLGLTGGELFF. The CDR3 DNA is TGTGCCAGCAGCTTAGGATTGACTGGCGGGGAGCTGTTTTTT.

The chain combines TRBV27 with TRBJ1-5; D not certain. CDR1 is MNHEY and CDR2 is SMNVEV in the germline V gene (reference sequence). CDR3 length: 17 amino acids. V was shortened by 6 bases and J by 2 bases, with 20 bases between the two germline ends. The CDR3 DNA reads as TGTGCCAGCAGCCCAATGGGAGGGTTCGGTGGCAATCAGCCCCAGCATTTT. It codes for CASSPMGGFGGNQPQHF.

This sequence joins TRBV6-1 and TRBJ2-7; 7 nucleotides match TRBD2. The V gene's germline CDR1 is MNHNS and CDR2 SASEGT. The J segment lost 0 bases and the V segment lost 1 base, leaving 9 bases of the junction unmatched. The CDR3 runs 17 residues. The CDR3 protein is CASSEGLSGKTSYEQYF. CDR3 bases: TGTGCCAGCAGTGAAGGGTTAAGCGGGAAGACCTCCTACGAGCAGTACTTC.

This clone was picked up one time. CDR3: CASSFSGGNTIYF. CDR3 nucleotides: TGTGCCAGCAGCTTCTCCGGTGGAAACACCATATATTTT. V and J are TRBV5-4 and TRBJ1-3; D uncertain. The CDR3 runs to 13 residues. The V end lost 2 bases, the J end lost 3 bases, and 6 bases lay between the germline ends. Germline V gene data show CDR1 as SGHNT and CDR2 as YYREEE (reference sequence).

The chain links TRBV19 to TRBJ1-5, with D tentatively TRBD1 (5 bases). The CDR3 is 13 amino acids. Between the trimmed V and J ends, which lost 4 bases and 9 bases, there was a span of 13 bases. Germline V gene data show CDR1 as LNHDA and CDR2 as SQIVND (reference sequence). The CDR3 bases are TGTGCCAGTAGTACGCCCTTGGGGGGGCCCCAGCATTTT. This translates into CASSTPLGGPQHF.

V is TRBV7-8 and J is TRBJ1-5; tentative D call: TRBD1 (5 bases). Trimming cost V 4 bases and J 7 bases, with 14 bases left between them. This CDR3 comprises 14 residues. The germline gives CDR1 SGHVS, CDR2 FQNEAQ. CDR3 sequence: CASSWGGVGQPQHF. DNA for the CDR3: TGTGCCAGCAGCTGGGGGGGGGTAGGGCAGCCCCAGCATTTT.

The table lists this clone with a count of one. The J gene is TRBJ2-3, the V gene TRBV7-8; a possible D gene is TRBD1 (6 bases). Trimming cost V 5 bases and J 4 bases, with 19 bases left between them. CDR1 and CDR2 from the germline V gene are SGHVS and FQNEAQ. The CDR3 sequence is 16 residues long. CDR3 region: CASSASRTAAPDTQYF. The CDR3 bases are TGTGCCAGCAGCGCTAGTAGGACAGCTGCACCAGATACGCAGTATTTT.

The rearrangement links TRBV10-1 to TRBJ2-1, with D uncertain. The germline gives CDR1 WNHNN, CDR2 SYGVQD (reference sequence). V was trimmed by 5 bases and J by 6 bases, leaving 14 bases between them. The CDR3 runs 14 residues. The CDR3 is CASSSRVPSNEQFF. CDR3 in DNA: TGCGCCAGCAGTAGTCGGGTTCCCAGCAATGAGCAGTTCTTC.

As for this clone: The sample holds other DNA sequences that translate to the same CDR3. The V call is TRBV18, the J call TRBJ2-7; no clear D gene. Germline V CDR1 and CDR2: KGHSH, LQKENI. Trimming stripped 4 bases from V and 0 bases from J, with 10 bases between. This CDR3 contains 14 residues. CDR3 sequence (DNA): TGTGCCAGCTCACGGGCAGCTAACTCCTACGAGCAGTACTTC. Translation gives CASSRAANSYEQYF.

The gene calls are TRBV7-6 and TRBJ1-1; a weak D match, TRBD1 (5 bases). This CDR3 is 15 amino acids long. V was pared by 1 base and J by 1 base, with 10 bases between. In germline, CDR1 is SGHVS, CDR2 FNYEAQ. The CDR3 DNA is TGTGCCAGCAGCTTAGTGGGTCAGGGGAACACTGAAGCTTTCTTT. As protein: CASSLVGQGNTEAFF.

This clone came up a few times. This chain joins TRBV3-1 (or the pseudogene TRBV3-2) and TRBJ2-2, with D possibly matching TRBD2 (6 bases). CDR3 length: 17 residues. With 4 bases removed from V and 2 bases from J, the gap between germline ends came to 17 bases. Germline V gene data show CDR1 as LGHDT and CDR2 as YNNKEL (reference sequence). The CDR3 reads CASSPPGGTPNTGELFF. Written as DNA, the CDR3 is TGTGCCAGCAGCCCCCCCGGCGGGACTCCTAACACCGGGGAGCTGTTTTTT.

The chain couples TRBV6-1 to TRBJ1-2, with D possibly being TRBD1 (5 bases). V lost 2 bases and J lost 8, with 15 bases in between. Germline values: CDR1 MNHNS, CDR2 SASEGT. The CDR3 sequence is 14 residues long. The CDR3 DNA is TGTGCCAGCAGTGAACCCCGGATGGGGGGGGGCTACACCTTC. Residues: CASSEPRMGGGYTF.

The chain is built from TRBV3-1 (or the pseudogene TRBV3-2) and TRBJ2-3; D is ambiguous. This CDR3 comprises 14 residues. Trimming pared 2 bases from V and 6 bases from J, leaving 12 bases between. Germline V gene sequence: CDR1 LGHDT, CDR2 YNNKEL (reference sequence). The CDR3 is CASSQLSGPDTQYF. Here the CDR3 DNA reads TGTGCCAGCAGCCAACTATCGGGTCCGGATACGCAGTATTTT.

This chain uses TRBV5-1 with TRBJ2-5, with D possibly matching TRBD1 (6 bases). Germline V gene data show CDR1 as SGHRS and CDR2 as YFSETQ. The CDR3 is made up of 15 amino acids. V lost 4 bases and J lost 2, with 15 bases in between. CDR3 residues: CASSATGTRQETQYF. In nucleotides, the CDR3 is TGCGCCAGCAGCGCCACAGGGACGCGACAAGAGACCCAGTACTTC.

This chain links TRBV2 with TRBJ1-2, with 10 nucleotides matching TRBD1. Germline V gene sequence: CDR1 SNHLY, CDR2 FYNNEI. This CDR3 spans 15 amino acids. The V gene end was trimmed by 7 bases and the J gene end by 0 bases; junction bases not matched to a gene: 5. In DNA form, the CDR3 reads TGTGCCAGCAAGAGGACAGGGGGGTCTAACTATGGCTACACCTTC. Protein sequence: CASKRTGGSNYGYTF.

V is TRBV7-3 and J is TRBJ2-3, with D uncertain. Trimming took off 1 base at V and 2 bases at J, with 7 bases between the two ends. Germline loops: CDR1 SGHTA, CDR2 FQGTGA. This CDR3 spans 14 amino acids. CDR3 coding DNA: TGTGCCAGCAGCTTAAGGCTCAACACAGATACGCAGTATTTT. Its translation: CASSLRLNTDTQYF.

Note on this clone: A junction boundary mismatches the germline segment, possibly from a read error. The chain is built from TRBV9 and TRBJ2-7; D is unclear. CDR3 length: 14 residues. Germline V gene sequence: CDR1 SGDLS, CDR2 YYNGEE. CDR3: CANSVDGNTVKQYF. In nucleotides, the CDR3 is TGTGCCAACAGCGTAGATGGTAACACCGTGAAACAGTACTTC.

The chain links TRBV2 to TRBJ1-4; 8 positions agree with TRBD1. After removal of 4 bases from V and 7 bases from J, the junction contained 8 bases not matched to a gene. There are 15 residues in the CDR3. CDR1 and CDR2 from the germline V gene are SNHLY and FYNNEI. CDR3 DNA: TGTGCCAGCAGTGGCTTGGACAGGGTCGGTGAAAAACTGTTTTTT. Encoded protein: CASSGLDRVGEKLFF.

The chain has TRBV27 and TRBJ1-1; 8 bases align to TRBD1. Looked up from germline, CDR1 is MNHEY and CDR2 is SMNVEV (reference sequence). The junction had 9 bases not matched to a gene; V was cut back by 6 bases and J by 6 bases. This CDR3 is 14 amino acids long. This chain's CDR3 is CASSRGQVGSEAFF. The CDR3 nucleotides read TGTGCCAGCAGCAGGGGACAGGTGGGCTCTGAAGCTTTCTTT.

This chain connects TRBV7-9 to TRBJ1-1, with 7 bases aligning to TRBD1. The CDR3 spans 15 residues. V was clipped by 5 bases and J by 1 base; unmatched bases: 7. CDR1 and CDR2 from the germline V gene are SEHNR and FQNEAQ (reference sequence). The DNA for the CDR3 is TGTGCCAGCAGCCCTAGGGGGCAGCCGAACACTGAAGCTTTCTTT. Translated: CASSPRGQPNTEAFF.

J is TRBJ1-2 and V is TRBV10-3, with 9 bases fitting TRBD1. This CDR3 comprises 13 residues. The V segment lost 5 bases and the J segment 3 bases; nucleotides outside the gene matches: 1. CDR1 and CDR2 from the germline V gene are ENHRY and SYGVKD. The CDR3 DNA follows: TGTGCCATCAGTACAGGGGGCGACTATGGCTACACCTTC. Translating it yields CAISTGGDYGYTF.

This chain connects TRBV7-9 to TRBJ2-5, with TRBD2 matching 8 bases. CDR1 and CDR2 (germline): SEHNR, FQNEAQ (reference sequence). The CDR3 spans 14 residues. The ends lost 4 bases at V and 2 bases at J; junction bases unmatched: 3. CDR3 protein: CASSYRGGQETQYF. The CDR3 DNA reads TGTGCCAGCAGCTACCGGGGGGGACAAGAGACCCAGTACTTC.

The table lists this clone with a few counts. V gene TRBV27 combines with J gene TRBJ2-7; a weak D match, TRBD2 (5 bases). Germline V gene lookup returns CDR1 MNHEY and CDR2 SMNVEV (reference sequence). The V gene lost 1 base and the J gene lost 5 bases, with 9 bases spanning the gap. CDR3 size: 13 residues. The DNA of the CDR3 is TGTGCCAGCAGTTTATACTTCGGGGACGAGCAGTACTTC. It translates to CASSLYFGDEQYF.